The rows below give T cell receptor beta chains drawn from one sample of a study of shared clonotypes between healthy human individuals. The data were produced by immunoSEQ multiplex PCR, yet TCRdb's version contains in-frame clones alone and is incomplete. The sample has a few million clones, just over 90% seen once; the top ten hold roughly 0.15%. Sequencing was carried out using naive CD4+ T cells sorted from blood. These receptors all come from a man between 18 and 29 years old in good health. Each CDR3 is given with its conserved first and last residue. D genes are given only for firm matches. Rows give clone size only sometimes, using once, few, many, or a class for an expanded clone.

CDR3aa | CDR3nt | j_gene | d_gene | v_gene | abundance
CASSPRGAGGDGYTF | TGCGCCAGCAGCCCCCGTGGGGCAGGGGGCGATGGCTACACCTTC | TRBJ1-2 | TRBD1 | TRBV4-1 | .
CASILSSMNTEAFF | TGTGCCAGTATTCTTAGCAGCATGAACACTGAAGCTTTCTTT | TRBJ1-1 | . | TRBV28 | .
CASSRDFQETQYF | TGTGCCAGCAGCCGGGACTTTCAAGAGACCCAGTACTTC | TRBJ2-5 | . | TRBV7-2 | once
CASSERGQGLYEQYF | TGTGCCAGCAGTGAAAGAGGACAGGGACTCTACGAGCAGTACTTC | TRBJ2-7 | TRBD1 | TRBV6-1 | .
CASSKRRTAGTYEQYF | TGTGCCAGCAGCAAAAGAAGGACAGCAGGTACCTACGAGCAGTACTTC | TRBJ2-7 | . | TRBV21-1 | once
CASSLSGGARNEQFF | TGTGCCAGCAGCTTATCGGGGGGGGCTCGGAATGAGCAGTTCTTC | TRBJ2-1 | TRBD2 | TRBV11-2 | .
CASSVGNRAYGYTF | TGTGCCAGCAGCGTAGGAAACAGGGCCTATGGCTACACCTTC | TRBJ1-2 | . | TRBV9 | .
CASSLSPGSYEQYF | TGCGCCAGCAGCTTATCTCCGGGATCCTACGAGCAGTACTTC | TRBJ2-7 | . | TRBV5-1 | once
CASSLAASVDSPLHF | TGTGCCAGCAGCTTAGCGGCTAGTGTTGACTCACCCCTCCACTTT | TRBJ1-6 | . | TRBV7-2 | once
CASSTTGGPGDTQYF | TGTGCCAGCAGTACGACGGGAGGGCCTGGGGATACGCAGTATTTT | TRBJ2-3 | TRBD2 | TRBV27 | .
CATSDRGPGGANVLTF | TGTGCCACCAGCGACAGGGGGCCCGGGGGGGCCAACGTCCTGACTTTC | TRBJ2-6 | TRBD1 | TRBV15 | .
CASSQDYRANTEAFF | TGCGCCAGCAGCCAAGATTACAGGGCTAACACTGAAGCTTTCTTT | TRBJ1-1 | . | TRBV4-3 | .
CASRGSSYNEQFF | TGTGCCAGTAGGGGCAGCTCCTACAATGAGCAGTTCTTC | TRBJ2-1 | . | TRBV19 | .
CASSWGQGENGAFF | TGTGCCAGCAGTTGGGGGCAGGGTGAAAATGGGGCTTTCTTT | TRBJ1-1 | . | TRBV28 | .
CASSVTGVNYGYTF | TGTGCCAGCAGTGTCACAGGGGTTAACTATGGCTACACCTTC | TRBJ1-2 | TRBD1 | TRBV25-1 | .
CASSGISGGLSYEQYF | TGTGCCAGCAGCGGAATCTCCGGGGGGCTATCCTACGAGCAGTACTTC | TRBJ2-7 | . | TRBV12-1 | once
CAWDSGSGNTIYF | TGTGCCTGGGACAGTGGGTCGGGAAACACCATATATTTT | TRBJ1-3 | . | TRBV30 | .
CASSLQDTVYGYTF | TGTGCCAGCTCCCTTCAGGATACGGTCTATGGCTACACCTTC | TRBJ1-2 | . | TRBV18 | .
CARPYSEGQGSADYNEQFF | TGTGCCAGGCCTTATTCTGAGGGACAGGGATCGGCGGACTACAATGAGCAGTTCTTC | TRBJ2-1 | TRBD1 | TRBV27 | .
CASSLLTLGQPNTEAFF | TGCGCCAGCAGCTTGCTTACTTTGGGCCAGCCAAACACTGAAGCTTTCTTT | TRBJ1-1 | . | TRBV5-1 | .
CSAGTGPYEQYF | TGCAGCGCAGGGACAGGGCCCTACGAGCAGTACTTC | TRBJ2-7 | TRBD1 | TRBV29-1 | few
CASSLEPSPNYGYTF | TGTGCCAGCAGCTTAGAACCGAGTCCTAACTATGGCTACACCTTC | TRBJ1-2 | . | TRBV11-2 | .
CASTGNTEAFF | TGTGCCAGTACCGGGAACACTGAAGCTTTCTTT | TRBJ1-1 | . | TRBV19 | .
CASSLLGQGYEQYF | TGTGCCAGCAGCTTATTGGGACAGGGCTACGAGCAGTACTTC | TRBJ2-7 | TRBD1 | TRBV11-1 | once
CAISEGPWGGETQYF | TGTGCCATCAGTGAGGGCCCGTGGGGTGGGGAGACCCAGTACTTC | TRBJ2-5 | . | TRBV10-3 | .
CAWVGYASTDTQYF | TGTGCCTGGGTGGGGTACGCTAGCACAGATACGCAGTATTTT | TRBJ2-3 | . | TRBV30 | .
CASSLRGGAAGELFF | TGTGCCAGCAGCCTAAGAGGAGGGGCGGCCGGGGAGCTGTTTTTT | TRBJ2-2 | . | TRBV5-4 | .
CASSPGDRLYGYTF | TGTGCCAGCAGCCCAGGGGACAGACTCTATGGCTACACCTTC | TRBJ1-2 | TRBD1 | TRBV7-9 | .
CASSVRGAYEQYF | TGTGCCAGCAGCGTCAGGGGCGCCTACGAGCAGTACTTC | TRBJ2-7 | . | TRBV5-4 | .
CASRRKTEAFF | TGTGCCAGCAGGCGGAAAACTGAAGCTTTCTTT | TRBJ1-1 | . | TRBV25-1 | .
CASSEGFEQFF | TGTGCCAGCAGTGAAGGGTTTGAGCAGTTCTTC | TRBJ2-1 | . | TRBV2 | .
CASSGGGGEQYF | TGTGCCAGCAGTGGGGGGGGCGGAGAGCAGTACTTC | TRBJ2-7 | . | TRBV2 | .
CAWGDRKGPQYF | TGTGCCTGGGGGGACAGGAAAGGGCCCCAGTACTTC | TRBJ2-5 | TRBD1 | TRBV30 | .
CASSFGGWETQYF | TGTGCCAGCAGCTTCGGGGGATGGGAGACCCAGTACTTC | TRBJ2-5 | . | TRBV7-9 | .
CAIRSQTNTEAFF | TGTGCCATCAGGAGCCAAACCAACACTGAAGCTTTCTTT | TRBJ1-1 | . | TRBV10-3 | .
CASSSGRGSSTEAFF | TGTGCCAGCAGTTCCGGACGGGGGTCGTCCACTGAAGCTTTCTTT | TRBJ1-1 | . | TRBV6-5 | .
CASSAGLASHEQFF | TGTGCCAGTAGTGCGGGACTAGCAAGCCATGAGCAGTTCTTC | TRBJ2-1 | TRBD2 | TRBV19 | .
CASTRTPRDTQYF | TGTGCCAGCACTAGGACTCCCCGTGATACGCAGTATTTT | TRBJ2-3 | . | TRBV6-5 | .